The clone carrying this T cell receptor (beta chain) has only a few counts. Antigen: not known. The data are from a study of response to subunit inactivated influenza vaccine. V shed 5 bases and J shed 1 base, with 11 bases lying between them. The CDR3 extends over 14 amino acids. From germline, CDR1 is DFQATT and CDR2 SNEGSKA (reference sequence). Findings and limits, study-wide: It was suggested by the authors that few new T cells are recruited by each seasonal influenza vaccination.

TCRdb used MiXCR to reprocess the RT-PCR reads, holding one entry per CDR3 protein. The table includes about 800,000 distinct CDR3 sequences, around 21% detected once. The V gene is TRBV20-1, the J gene TRBJ2-2; D might be TRBD1 (6 bases). The TCR originated in a man in his fifties or sixties who received an inactivated influenza vaccine. This specimen consisted of PBMCs from blood, obtained around 5 days after vaccination. CDR3 DNA: TGCAGTGCTGCCCAGACAGGGAACACCGGGGAGCTGTTTTTT. Translation gives CSAAQTGNTGELFF.